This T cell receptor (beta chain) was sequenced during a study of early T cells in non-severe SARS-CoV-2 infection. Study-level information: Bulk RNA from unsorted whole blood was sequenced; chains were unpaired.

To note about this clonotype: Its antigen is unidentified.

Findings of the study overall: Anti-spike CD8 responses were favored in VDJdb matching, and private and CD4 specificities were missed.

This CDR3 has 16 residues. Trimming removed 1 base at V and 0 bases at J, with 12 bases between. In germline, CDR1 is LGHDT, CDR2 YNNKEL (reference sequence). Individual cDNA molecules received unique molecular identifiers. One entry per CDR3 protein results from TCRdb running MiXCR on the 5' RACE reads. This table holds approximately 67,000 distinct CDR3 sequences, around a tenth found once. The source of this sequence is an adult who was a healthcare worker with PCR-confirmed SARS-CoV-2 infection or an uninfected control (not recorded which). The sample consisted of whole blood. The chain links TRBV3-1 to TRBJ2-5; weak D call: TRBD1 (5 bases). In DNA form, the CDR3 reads TGTGCCAGCAGCCAAGGGGGCAGATCGTACCAAGAGACCCAGTACTTC. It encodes CASSQGGRSYQETQYF.